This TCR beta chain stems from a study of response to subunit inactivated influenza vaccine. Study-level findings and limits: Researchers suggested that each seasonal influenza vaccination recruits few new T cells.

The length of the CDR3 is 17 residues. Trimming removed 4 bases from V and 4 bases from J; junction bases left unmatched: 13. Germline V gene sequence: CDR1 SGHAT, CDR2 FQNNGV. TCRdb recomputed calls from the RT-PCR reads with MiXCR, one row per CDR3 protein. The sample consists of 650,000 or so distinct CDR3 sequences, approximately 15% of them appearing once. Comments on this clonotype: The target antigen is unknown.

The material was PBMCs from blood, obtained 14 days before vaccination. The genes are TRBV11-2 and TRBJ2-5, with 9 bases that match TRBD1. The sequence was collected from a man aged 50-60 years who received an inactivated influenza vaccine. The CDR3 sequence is CASSSRFRTGVTETQYF. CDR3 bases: TGTGCCAGCAGCTCAAGATTTAGGACAGGGGTAACAGAGACCCAGTACTTC.